The clone carrying this TCR beta chain was found many times. The data were obtained in a study of patients and donors after allogeneic stem cell transplantation. V was trimmed by 5 bases and J by 5 bases, leaving 9 bases between them. The CDR3 consists of 12 residues. In germline, CDR1 is MNHEY, CDR2 SVGEGT. TCRdb used MiXCR to reprocess the RT-PCR reads, holding one entry per CDR3 protein. In the table there are roughly 30,000 distinct CDR3 sequences, 6.8% of which are singletons. The TCR sequence derives from a human donor who was either an allogeneic HSCT recipient or a stem cell or donor lymphocyte infusion donor (not recorded which). It is not recorded whose cells these are; they may come from a transplant donor. The specimen sequenced was blood, either unsorted or a sorted T cell fraction (not recorded which). The chain employs TRBV6-2 or TRBV6-3 and TRBJ1-2; D unresolved. The CDR3 DNA reads as TGTGCCAGCAGTCTCAGCCCTTATGGCTACACCTTC. This sequence encodes CASSLSPYGYTF.